This T cell receptor (beta chain) was identified in a study of cytomegalovirus exposure and HLA in healthy donors (dated by TCRdb to about 2017). With respect to the entire study: An earlier analysis of roughly 500 of the donors reported about 250 Gb of sequence data and roughly 110 million unique TCR beta sequences from about 179 million T cells. Approximately 310 gigabases of sequencing data and approximately 85 million unique TCR sequences were included in an early release covering about 620 HLA-typed donors. The genetic ancestry cluster associated with self-reported Caucasian donors included about 84% of the 350 to 500 genotyped donors. The aim of the study was to test whether cataloging public T cell receptors could identify signatures of past pathogen exposure. The T cell repertoires of some 670 subjects were profiled by immunosequencing and related to cytomegalovirus serostatus. Besides the first cohort of 666 subjects, a separate validation cohort made up of 120 different subjects was used. High-throughput TCR immunosequencing, statistical association of individual TCRs with disease status, and machine learning were combined to predict cytomegalovirus infection status. To study patterns of TCR occurrence, a later analysis re-analyzed previously published TCR beta repertoires from 666 donors and added high-resolution HLA genotyping. Rather than using new phenotypic data, the later analysis identified candidate immune exposures from TCR beta sequences and from how often those sequences occurred across donors. To decide whether each TCR beta V gene segment behaved as functional or pseudogenic, an earlier analysis of some 600 of the donors relied on high-throughput TCR beta sequencing. Donor age, sex, ethnicity and CMV serostatus were collected together with the repertoire data. In a later genetic analysis, genome-wide SNP genotypes for about 65% of the 666 donors were used, and that subset was treated as a discovery cohort. All discovery cohort repertoires had been generated on a single sequencing platform. HLA typing covered class I and class II loci at four-digit resolution. The number of donors typed differed by locus, with roughly 620-630 for A, B, C, DRB1 and DQB1, roughly 520 for DQA1, 600 to 610 for DPA1, and some 440 for DPB1. Because of strong linkage in the cohort, five DR-DQ haplotypes were treated as single units for association and clustering. Across about 380 genotyped donors of the cohort, an average of approximately 220,000 unique TCR beta nucleotide sequences per donor were sequenced, and roughly 20% of those sequences were non-productive.

Regarding this clone: Its recognized antigen is unknown. No base-level quality is on record; no much larger clone is a single base apart.

The V and J ends are trimmed by 5 bases and 0 bases, leaving 14 bases between them. The germline V gene (reference sequence) gives CDR1 as LNHNV and CDR2 as YYDKDF. From the cysteine up to the phenylalanine, the CDR3 has a length of 16 residues. Kept here is only the CDR3 DNA, which spans 48 bases and is read in frame from base 1. The cohort consisted of 670 or so healthy bone marrow donors. Cohort members were all nominally healthy when sampled, although unrecorded immune exposures were likely present. The donor tested CMV seropositive and was one of the 289 seropositive cohort members. A peripheral blood sample was provided by each donor, and peripheral blood mononuclear cells were used for TCR beta sequencing. Genomic DNA extraction from the blood cell samples was performed with the Qiagen DNeasy Blood Extraction Kit. Libraries were built with the immunoSEQ multiplex PCR assay. A mixture of 60 forward primers for TCR Vbeta segments and 13 reverse primers for TCR Jbeta segments was used in the multiplex PCR. The CDR3 region of rearranged TCR beta genes was amplified from genomic DNA with a multiplex PCR assay. The amplified TCR beta libraries were sequenced on the Illumina HiSeq System as 87-base-pair reads. Processing in the source paper ran as follows. In a later analysis, tens of millions of unique TCR beta chains were counted across the roughly 670 repertoires, and approximately 9.9 million of these chains were shared by at least two donors. Raw reads were error-corrected and collapsed into unique sequences with a nearest-neighbor algorithm that merged closely related sequences to remove PCR and sequencing errors. V, D and J gene segments were assigned by aligning CDR3 sequences to IMGT reference sequences. For a sequence to be retained, a match of at least six nucleotides to both a V gene segment and a J gene segment was required. A rearrangement counted as productive if the CDR3 had no stop codons and remained in frame with V and J, and every other rearrangement counted as non-productive. Following IMGT convention, CDR3 was defined as the stretch from the second conserved V-encoded cysteine to the conserved J-encoded phenylalanine. The earlier analysis of around 640 of the donors excluded sequences that lacked an unambiguous match to a single V gene segment. In an earlier analysis of approximately 500 of the donors, a V segment was called functional when productive rearrangements were above 56.7%, and segregating when the standard deviation between donors exceeded 5%. A statistical classification framework was built for diagnosing cytomegalovirus status from the catalog of TCR beta chain sequences. A later analysis assigned V and J genes by comparing TCR nucleotide sequences with IMGT/GENE-DB human TR gene sequences. In a later analysis, CDR3 sequences and most-parsimonious VDJ recombination scenarios were assigned using the TCRdist pipeline. In a later analysis, every TCR beta chain was defined by the combination of its CDR3 amino acid sequence and its V-gene family, and reads without a unique V-gene family were dropped. A later analysis removed 600 or so highly shared, low-generation-probability nucleotide sequences to deal with suspected cross-contamination and a sequencing artifact. In a later analysis, a clonal expansion index was calculated for each public chain from normalized within-repertoire ranks of inferred template counts. A later analysis computed generation probabilities with a VDJ recombination model fitted to out-of-frame rearrangements, and checked the results against IGoR. A later analysis scored TCR-TCR, TCR-HLA and TCR-CMV co-occurrence with hypergeometric tests, applying a repertoire-size bias correction to TCR pairs. To estimate false discovery rates, a later analysis permuted the HLA or CMV assignments 20 times. In a later analysis, co-occurring TCRs were grouped with DBSCAN, and TCRdist sequence similarity was added when clustering was performed within HLA-allele-positive subsets. Co-occurrence clustering excluded repertoires with fewer than 30,000 or more than 120,000 public chains, plus five with anomalous nucleotide sharing. The clones in this table, taken by TCRdb from immuneACCESS, are in-frame only. Not every clone is retained; where verified, under half of the shortfall comes from an unresolved V gene, and the cause of the rest is unknown. That table supplies the V and J calls and clone size; D and trimming were determined from the DNA. The sample has some 200,000 clones on record, about two thirds of them singletons. The biggest ten clones account for 2.6% of the sample.

Broader findings and caveats from the paper: Cytomegalovirus status was reported to be diagnosed by the classifier with high specificity and sensitivity in both the original and validation cohorts. Presence/absence analyses assumed roughly uniform sequencing depth across donors, an assumption that may not hold. Some IMGT-functional V segments, including TRBV6-2 and TRBV6-3, could not be distinguished by the 87-base-pair reads and were therefore excluded. According to a later analysis, most CMV-associated TCR beta chains appeared to be HLA-restricted, and the HLA associations seemed to be driven largely by CMV exposure. Several of the top co-occurrence clusters appeared to be linked to parvovirus B19, influenza, CMV and Epstein-Barr virus, according to a later analysis. A group of highly shared sequence variants was considered likely to be a technical artifact of the sequencing pipeline. The authors suggested that the approach could potentially be extended to other disease states and immunological phenotypes. In an earlier analysis of a few hundred of the donors, most TCR beta V segments were observed in productive rearrangements about 90% or about 30% of the time, broadly matching IMGT annotations. At a false discovery rate of 0.05, a later analysis linked 15,000 to 20,000 TCR beta sequences to specific HLA alleles. According to a later analysis, TCR association rates differed among HLA loci, with DRB1 alleles showing the most associated TCRs and HLA-C alleles showing the fewest. Because some donors lacked HLA typing at each locus, the association tests relied only on the typed subset. The earlier analysis of fewer than 750 of the donors excluded approximately 17 rarely observed V segments, including chromosome 9 orphons, because counts were too low. A later genetic analysis reported fewer N-insertions in productive TCRs among donors in an Asian-associated ancestry cluster than the approximately 670-donor mean. A few of the identified cytomegalovirus-associated TCR beta chains were confirmed in vitro to be specific for cytomegalovirus antigens. Only TCR beta chains were sequenced in this cohort, and the absence of alpha or paired-chain data limited detectable features. An association between a missense DCLRE1C variant and V-gene and J-gene trimming of TCR beta chains was found in a later genetic analysis and replicated in an independent cohort. Compared with equally common non-associated chains, HLA-associated TCR beta chains in a later analysis were more clonally expanded and had lower generation probabilities. A further reported finding was that TCR beta sequences accurately predicted the HLA-A and HLA-B alleles for most subjects in the first cohort. Most TCR sequences were observed very rarely across donors, whereas some public TCRs were present in many individuals. Linkage disequilibrium might explain the correlated functional status among segregating V segments, but an unknown experimental factor could not be excluded. The study listed 150 to 200 TCR beta chains as associated with cytomegalovirus. When HLA alleles, especially DR and DQ, strongly co-occurred, attributing TCR associations to individual alleles was difficult. CMV serostatus was the only immune exposure information available for the cohort.

The clonotype comes from a man aged 40-50 years in good health and CMV-seropositive. Sequencing was performed on PBMCs. This receptor chain uses TRBV15 and TRBJ1-3; the D region possibly corresponds to TRBD1 (5 bases align). The sequenced DNA is TGTGCCACCAGCTGGAGGGGAGGGGACTCTGGAAACACCATATATTTT. This is translated as CATSWRGGDSGNTIYF.